Each of the 16 T cell receptor beta chains below was sequenced from the same sample in a study of T-cell memory formation after mild COVID-19. One entry per CDR3 protein, called by TCRdb with MiXCR from the 5' RACE reads. The repertoire holds about 350,000 distinct CDR3 sequences, with approximately 15% as singletons. The source material was PBMCs or a T cell subset sorted from them (not recorded which). Every receptor here comes from a man between 18 and 35 years old who had mild COVID-19 (a few samples of this study predate the infection). Cell type and time point are not known.

This clonotype was counted at least ten times. The chain couples TRBV6-1 to TRBJ1-6; D not resolved. The germline V and J ends were trimmed by 7 bases and 8 bases, with 18 bases remaining between them. The germline gives CDR1 MNHNS, CDR2 SASEGT. The CDR3 has 15 residues. CDR3 in amino acids: CASNPTDANHSPLHF. CDR3 sequence (DNA): TGTGCCAGCAATCCGACGGATGCGAATCATTCACCCCTCCACTTT.

The table lists this clonotype with a few counts. The chain recombines TRBV29-1 with TRBJ1-6, with D perhaps matching TRBD1 (5 bases). The CDR3 sequence is 13 residues long. Trimming took 7 bases from V and 7 from J, leaving 14 bases between them. Germline V gene data show CDR1 as SQVTM and CDR2 as ANQGSEA. Written as DNA, the CDR3 is TGCAGCGCGGCGGCAGGGTTAAATTCACCCCTCCACTTT. It codes for CSAAAGLNSPLHF.

In its sample, this clonotype was seen a few times. The genes are TRBV7-3 and TRBJ2-2, with TRBD1 identical over 7 bases. Trimming at V came to 4 bases and at J to 0 bases, leaving 14 bases not matched to a gene. CDR1 is SGHTA and CDR2 is FQGTGA in the germline V gene. The CDR3 is 19 residues long. Written as DNA, the CDR3 is TGTGCCAGCAGCTCCCGATCACAGGGGAGACACACGAACACCGGGGAGCTGTTTTTT. This translates into CASSSRSQGRHTNTGELFF.

The table lists this clonotype with a few counts. This chain uses TRBV7-2 with TRBJ2-6; D unresolved. V was clipped by 1 base and J by 4 bases, with 8 bases between them. CDR3 size: 15 residues. The V gene's germline CDR1 is SGHTA and CDR2 FQGNSA. CDR3: CASSLGSLGANVLTF. The DNA of the CDR3 is TGTGCCAGCAGCTTAGGTTCTCTGGGGGCCAACGTCCTGACTTTC.

This clonotype has only one observation. This chain links TRBV4-1 with TRBJ1-5; D unclear. This CDR3 has 15 residues. The V gene's germline CDR1 is MGHRA and CDR2 YSYEKL. V was cut by 4 bases and J by 1 base, with 11 bases left in between. This CDR3 is CASSLEGVSNQPQHF. For the CDR3, the DNA is TGCGCCAGCAGCCTCGAGGGTGTGAGCAATCAGCCCCAGCATTTT.

This clonotype has at least ten counts. J is TRBJ2-7 and V is TRBV11-2; 9 bases are a match to TRBD1. This CDR3 region has 15 residues. V lost 6 bases to trimming and J lost 4 bases; unmatched junction nucleotides: 10. Germline CDR1 SGHAT, CDR2 FQNNGV. In DNA form, the CDR3 reads TGTGCCAGCAGTTCAGCCGGGACAGGGAGATACGAGCAGTACTTC. Translation: CASSSAGTGRYEQYF. Full variable domain (remainder filled in from reference TRBV11-2 and TRBJ2-7): EAGVAQSPRYKIIEKRQSVAFWCNPISGHATLYWYQQILGQGPKLLIQFQNNGVVDDSQLPKDRFSAERLKGVDSTLKIQPAKLEDSAVYLCASSSAGTGRYEQYFGPGTRLTVT.

This clonotype was observed a handful of times. The chain uses TRBV20-1 and TRBJ2-3; D is possibly TRBD1 (6 bases). CDR1 is DFQATT and CDR2 is SNEGSKA in the germline V gene (reference sequence). The CDR3 consists of 14 residues. V gave up 5 bases and J gave up 0 bases, with 12 bases separating them. CDR3 nucleotides: TGCAGTGCTCCCGGGACAACTAGCACAGATACGCAGTATTTT. It yields the protein CSAPGTTSTDTQYF.

This clonotype was seen more than once but under ten times. The rearrangement uses TRBV20-1 and TRBJ2-4; 7 bases map to TRBD2. J gave up 10 bases and V 6 bases, and 9 bases lay outside the gene matches. Per the germline V gene, CDR1 is DFQATT and CDR2 is SNEGSKA (reference sequence). CDR3 size: 12 residues. The CDR3 loop is CSASPGGKIQYF. In DNA, the CDR3 is TGCAGTGCCTCCCCGGGGGGAAAAATTCAGTACTTC.

This clonotype was seen a few times. The chain carries TRBV20-1 and TRBJ2-7; tentatively, D is TRBD2 (6 bases). The CDR3 has 13 residues. Trimming shortened V by 6 bases and J by 4 bases, and 16 bases separated the two germline ends. Germline lookup yields CDR1 DFQATT and CDR2 SNEGSKA (reference sequence). In nucleotides, the CDR3 is TGCAGTGCGGCGGCGGGGAAAGTTTACGAGCAGTACTTC. This translates into CSAAAGKVYEQYF.

The sample holds many counts of this clonotype. The chain carries TRBV4-3 and TRBJ2-5; possible D gene TRBD2, 6 bases. The CDR3 has 13 residues. V gave up 5 bases and J gave up 5 bases, with 12 bases separating them. Germline V gene sequence: CDR1 LGHNA, CDR2 YSLEER. CDR3 protein: CASSKGTLETQYF. CDR3 DNA: TGCGCCAGCAGCAAAGGGACTCTGGAGACCCAGTACTTC.

The chain combines TRBV5-1 with TRBJ1-1, with D hard to call. CDR1 is SGHRS, CDR2 YFSETQ, per germline. The CDR3 has 14 residues. The ends were cut back, 0 bases at V and 3 bases at J, with 9 bases in the middle. The CDR3 DNA reads as TGCGCCAGCAGCTTGGTTGGGGTCGACACTGAAGCTTTCTTT. Protein: CASSLVGVDTEAFF.

The sample holds a few counts of this clonotype. Mismatch with germline at one junction end may stem from a read error. The chain links TRBV4-2 to TRBJ1-4; TRBD1 is a possible D gene (5 bases). CDR3 length: 12 amino acids. CDR1 is LGHNA, CDR2 YNFKEQ, per germline. The CDR3 sequence is CASCQGGEKLFF. The CDR3, as DNA: TGTGCCAGCTGCCAGGGAGGTGAAAAACTGTTTTTT.

This sequence joins TRBV27 and TRBJ2-3, with 10 bases matching TRBD2. CDR1 and CDR2 from the germline V gene are MNHEY and SMNVEV (reference sequence). The CDR3 length is 16 residues. The trim removed 5 bases at V and 6 bases at J, leaving 11 bases unmatched. The CDR3 nucleotides read TGTGCCAGCAGTCGAAAGCGGGGGGGCCTCTCCGATACGCAGTATTTT. Its protein product is CASSRKRGGLSDTQYF.

The rearrangement links TRBV5-5 to TRBJ1-2; the D is unclear. CDR1 is SGHKS, CDR2 YYEKEE, per germline (reference sequence). The CDR3 consists of 16 residues. Trimming pared 0 bases from V and 5 bases from J, leaving 17 bases between. CDR3 region: CASSLAPLRAEYGYTF. In nucleotides, the CDR3 is TGTGCCAGCAGCTTGGCCCCGCTCCGGGCCGAATATGGCTACACCTTC.

CDR3 in DNA: TGTGCCAGCAGGGACTGGAGGAACGAGCAGTACTTC. It encodes CASRDWRNEQYF. The chain joins TRBV6-5 to TRBJ2-7, with a weak D call TRBD2 (5 bases). The ends were cut back, 6 bases at V and 5 bases at J, with 11 bases in the middle. This CDR3 has 12 amino acids. Looked up from germline, CDR1 is MNHEY and CDR2 is SVGAGI.

The table lists this clonotype with many counts. V gene TRBV29-1 combines with J gene TRBJ1-1; D uncertain. The CDR3 sequence is 12 residues long. Germline V gene data show CDR1 as SQVTM and CDR2 as ANQGSEA. The V end was cut by 3 bases, the J end by 1 base, with 6 bases between. For the CDR3, the DNA is TGCAGCGTTGACAGCCAGAACACTGAAGCTTTCTTT. Its translation: CSVDSQNTEAFF.